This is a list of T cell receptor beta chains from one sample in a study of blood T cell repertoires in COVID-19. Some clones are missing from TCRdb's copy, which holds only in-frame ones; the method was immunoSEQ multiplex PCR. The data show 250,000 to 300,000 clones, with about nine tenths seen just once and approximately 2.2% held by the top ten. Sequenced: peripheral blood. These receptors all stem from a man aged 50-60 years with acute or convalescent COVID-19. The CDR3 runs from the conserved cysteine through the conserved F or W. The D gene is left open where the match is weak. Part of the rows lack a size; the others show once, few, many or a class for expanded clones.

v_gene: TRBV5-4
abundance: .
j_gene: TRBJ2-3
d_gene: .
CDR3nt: TGTGCCAGCAGCTTGGTCCGGGGCACAGATACGCAGTATTTT
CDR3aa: CASSLVRGTDTQYF

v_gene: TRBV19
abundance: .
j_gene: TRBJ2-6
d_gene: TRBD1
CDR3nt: TGTGCCACCCACCCGGGAACCGGGACAGCACCCGTCCTGACTTTC
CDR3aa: CATHPGTGTAPVLTF

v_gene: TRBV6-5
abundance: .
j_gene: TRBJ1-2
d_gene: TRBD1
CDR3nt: TGTGCCATCAGGGGGGGGCGAGAGGATGGCTACACCTTC
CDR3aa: CAIRGGREDGYTF

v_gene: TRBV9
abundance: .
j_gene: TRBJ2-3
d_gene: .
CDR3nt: TGTGCCAGCAGCGTTTACACAGATACGCAGTATTTT
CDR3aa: CASSVYTDTQYF

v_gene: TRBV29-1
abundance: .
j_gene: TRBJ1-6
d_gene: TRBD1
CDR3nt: TGCAGCGTTCTGGACAGGGACAATTCACCCCTCCACTTT
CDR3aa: CSVLDRDNSPLHF

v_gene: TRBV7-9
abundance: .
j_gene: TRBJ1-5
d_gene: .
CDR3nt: TGTGCCAGCAGCTTAGCGCGGTCAGGGGCTCGGGGCAATCAGCCCCAGCATTTT
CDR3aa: CASSLARSGARGNQPQHF

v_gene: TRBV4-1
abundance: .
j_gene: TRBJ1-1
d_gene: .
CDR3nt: TGCGCCAGCAGCCTTAAGCCCGCAGGGGCGAACACTGAAGCTTTCTTT
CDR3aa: CASSLKPAGANTEAFF

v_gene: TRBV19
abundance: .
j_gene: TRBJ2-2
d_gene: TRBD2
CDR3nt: TGTGCCAGTTTAGCGGGACCAGGGGAGCTGTTTTTT
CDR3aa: CASLAGPGELFF

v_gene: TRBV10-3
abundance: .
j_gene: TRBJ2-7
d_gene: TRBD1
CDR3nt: TGTGCCATCAGTTCGGGACAGGGTGGTTACGAGCAGTACTTC
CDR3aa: CAISSGQGGYEQYF

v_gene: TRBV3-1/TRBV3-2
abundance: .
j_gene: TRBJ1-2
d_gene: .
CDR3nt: TGTGCCAGCAGCCAAGATATACAGGCCATTAGTTCTGGCTACACCTTC
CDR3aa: CASSQDIQAISSGYTF

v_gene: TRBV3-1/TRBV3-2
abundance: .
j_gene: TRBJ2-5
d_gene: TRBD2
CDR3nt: TGTGCCAGCAGCCTTGGCGGGGGGTCCCCCCAAGAGACCCAGTACTTC
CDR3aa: CASSLGGGSPQETQYF

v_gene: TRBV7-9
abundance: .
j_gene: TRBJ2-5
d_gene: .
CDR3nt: TGTGCCAGTGCTTTAACGGGGGGCTCAGAGACCCAGTACTTC
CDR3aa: CASALTGGSETQYF

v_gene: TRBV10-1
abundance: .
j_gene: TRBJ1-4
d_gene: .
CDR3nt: TGCGCCAGCAGTGAGTCTATAACAGGCGAAACTAATGAAAAACTGTTTTTT
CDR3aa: CASSESITGETNEKLFF

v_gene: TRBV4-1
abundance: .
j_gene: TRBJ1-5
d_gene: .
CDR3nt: TGCGCCAGCAGCCAAGAGGCGACAGTCATTAGCAATCAGCCCCAGCATTTT
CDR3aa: CASSQEATVISNQPQHF

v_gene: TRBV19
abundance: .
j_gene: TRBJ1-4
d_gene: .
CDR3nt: TGTGCCAGTAGTATTGATTTCGGCGGACAGTATAATGAAAAACTGTTTTTT
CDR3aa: CASSIDFGGQYNEKLFF

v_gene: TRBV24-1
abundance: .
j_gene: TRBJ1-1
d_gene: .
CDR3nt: TGTGCCACCAGTGATCTGGGACACCTCGGAGCCAACACTGAAGCTTTCTTT
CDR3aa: CATSDLGHLGANTEAFF

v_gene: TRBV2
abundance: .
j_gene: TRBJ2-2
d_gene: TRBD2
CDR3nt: TGTGCCAGCAGTGAATCTGGGACTAATCGAAAACCTACGAACACCGGGGAGCTGTTTTTT
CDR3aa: CASSESGTNRKPTNTGELFF

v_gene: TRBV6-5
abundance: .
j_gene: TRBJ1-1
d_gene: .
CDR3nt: TGTGCCAGCAGCGAGGGCATGAACACTGAAGCTTTCTTT
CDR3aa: CASSEGMNTEAFF

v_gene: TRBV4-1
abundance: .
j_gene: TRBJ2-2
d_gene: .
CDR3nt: TGCGCCAGCAGCCGGTCTTATAGGAGTATTCTCGCGAACACCGGGGAGCTGTTTTTT
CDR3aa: CASSRSYRSILANTGELFF

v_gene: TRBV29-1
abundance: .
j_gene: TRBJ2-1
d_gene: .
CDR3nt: TGCAGCGTACTAGAGGATGAGCAGTTCTTC
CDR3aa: CSVLEDEQFF

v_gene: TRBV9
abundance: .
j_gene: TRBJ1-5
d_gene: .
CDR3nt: TGTGCCAGCAGCGTAGGAACAGTACCAAATCAGCCCCAGCATTTT
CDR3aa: CASSVGTVPNQPQHF

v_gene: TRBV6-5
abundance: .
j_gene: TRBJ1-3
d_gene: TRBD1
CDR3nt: TGTGCCAGCAAGCTCCGGGACAGGTTTGGAAACACCATATATTTT
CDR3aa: CASKLRDRFGNTIYF

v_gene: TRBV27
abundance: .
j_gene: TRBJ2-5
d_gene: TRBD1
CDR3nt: TGTGCCAGCAGCCCGGGACAGGGGGCAGGGTCCCAGTACTTC
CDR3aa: CASSPGQGAGSQYF

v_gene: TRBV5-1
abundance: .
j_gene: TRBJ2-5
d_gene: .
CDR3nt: TGCGCCAGCAGCGTGGTTATGCAAGAGACCCAGTACTTC
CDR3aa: CASSVVMQETQYF

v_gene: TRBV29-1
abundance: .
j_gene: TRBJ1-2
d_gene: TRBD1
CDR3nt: TGCAGCGTGACAGGGGGTTACGGCTATGGCTACACCTTC
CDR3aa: CSVTGGYGYGYTF

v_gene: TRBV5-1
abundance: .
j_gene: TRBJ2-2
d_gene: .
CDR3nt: TGCGCCAGCAGCTCTTTGCAGACGGGGACCGGGGAGCTGTTTTTT
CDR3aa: CASSSLQTGTGELFF

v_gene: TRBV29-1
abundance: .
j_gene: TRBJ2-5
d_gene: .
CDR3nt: TGCAGCGCCGAGGGGAGGCGGGGAGAGACCCAGTACTTC
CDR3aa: CSAEGRRGETQYF

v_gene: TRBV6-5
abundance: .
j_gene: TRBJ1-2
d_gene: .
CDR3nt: TGTGCCAGCAGTTCCTTACAGGACCATGGCTACACCTTC
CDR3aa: CASSSLQDHGYTF

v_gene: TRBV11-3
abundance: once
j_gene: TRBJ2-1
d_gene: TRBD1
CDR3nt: TGTGCCAGCAGCCGGGACAGTGGGTACAATGAGCAGTTCTTC
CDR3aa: CASSRDSGYNEQFF

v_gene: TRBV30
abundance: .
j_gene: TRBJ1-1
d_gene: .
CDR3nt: TGTGCCTGGTCCCTACTGAACACTGAAGCTTTCTTT
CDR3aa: CAWSLLNTEAFF

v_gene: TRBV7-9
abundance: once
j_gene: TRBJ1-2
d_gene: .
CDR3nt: TGTGCCAGCAGCCTGGACAGAGACTATGGCTACACCTTC
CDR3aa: CASSLDRDYGYTF

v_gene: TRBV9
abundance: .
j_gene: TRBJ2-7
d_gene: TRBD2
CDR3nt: TGTGCCAGCAGCGATAGCGGGGGGGCCTACGAGCAGTACTTC
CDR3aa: CASSDSGGAYEQYF

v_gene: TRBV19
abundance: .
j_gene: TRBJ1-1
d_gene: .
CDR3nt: TGTGCCAGTAGTATAGCGAGGGCAGCCCAGAACACTGAAGCTTTCTTT
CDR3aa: CASSIARAAQNTEAFF

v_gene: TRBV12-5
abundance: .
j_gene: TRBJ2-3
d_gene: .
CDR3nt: TGTGCTAGTGGTTTGGACCTCCGGACTGGTACGCAGTATTTT
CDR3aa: CASGLDLRTGTQYF

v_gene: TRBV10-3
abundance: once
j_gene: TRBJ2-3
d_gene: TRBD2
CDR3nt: TGTGCCATCAGTGCCGGGGGGGATACGCAGTATTTT
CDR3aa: CAISAGGDTQYF

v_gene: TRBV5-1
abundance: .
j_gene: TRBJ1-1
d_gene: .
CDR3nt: TGCGCCAGCAGCCCACAGGGAGGGGCCATGAACACTGAAGCTTTCTTT
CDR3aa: CASSPQGGAMNTEAFF

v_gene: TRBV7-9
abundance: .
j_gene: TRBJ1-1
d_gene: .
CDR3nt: TGTGCCAGCAGCTTAGAACGGGGAGGCACTGAAGCTTTCTTT
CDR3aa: CASSLERGGTEAFF

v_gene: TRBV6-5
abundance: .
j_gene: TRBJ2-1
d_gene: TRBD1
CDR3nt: TGTGCCAGCAGACCCGGGACAGATTACAATGAGCAGTTCTTC
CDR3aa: CASRPGTDYNEQFF

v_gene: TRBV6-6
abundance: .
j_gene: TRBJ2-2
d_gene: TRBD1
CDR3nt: TGTGCCAGCAGTCAGGGGGCAGATTCCGGGGAGCTGTTTTTT
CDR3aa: CASSQGADSGELFF

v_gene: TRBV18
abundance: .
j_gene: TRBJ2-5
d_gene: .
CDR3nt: TGTGCCAGCTCACCCGGAGCGGACGAGACCCAGTACTTC
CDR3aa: CASSPGADETQYF

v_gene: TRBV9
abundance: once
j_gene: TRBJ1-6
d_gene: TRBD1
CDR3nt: TGTGCCAGCAGCGGGACAGGGCCCTCACCCCTCCACTTT
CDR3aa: CASSGTGPSPLHF

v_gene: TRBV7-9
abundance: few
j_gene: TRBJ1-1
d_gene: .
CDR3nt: TGTGCCAGCAGCTGGTCGGGTAATGAAGCTTTCTTT
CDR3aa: CASSWSGNEAFF

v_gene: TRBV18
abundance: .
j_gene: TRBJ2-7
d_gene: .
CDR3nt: TGTGCCAGCTCACCCGCCCCCAGCTCCTACGAGCAGTACTTC
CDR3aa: CASSPAPSSYEQYF

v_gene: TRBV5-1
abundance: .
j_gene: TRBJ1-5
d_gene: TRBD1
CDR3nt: TGCGCCAGCAGCTCACTTTCCCGGACAGGGGGGAATCAGCCCCAGCATTTT
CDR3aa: CASSSLSRTGGNQPQHF

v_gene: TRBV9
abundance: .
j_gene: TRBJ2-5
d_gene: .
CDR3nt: TGTGCCAGCAGTACAGGCCGCGAGACCCAGTACTTC
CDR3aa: CASSTGRETQYF

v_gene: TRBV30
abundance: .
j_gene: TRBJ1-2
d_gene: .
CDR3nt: TGTGCCTGGAGGAGCCCGGCAGGGTCTAACTATGGCTACACCTTC
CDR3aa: CAWRSPAGSNYGYTF

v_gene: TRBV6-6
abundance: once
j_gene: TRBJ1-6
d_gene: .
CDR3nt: TGTGCCAGCAGTTACGCGGCCCCAGAGGCTTCACCCCTCCACTTT
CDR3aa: CASSYAAPEASPLHF

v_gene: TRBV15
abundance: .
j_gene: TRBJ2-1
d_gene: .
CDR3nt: TGTGCCACCAGCAGCGGCGGGGGCGACTCCTACAATGAGCAGTTCTTC
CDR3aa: CATSSGGGDSYNEQFF

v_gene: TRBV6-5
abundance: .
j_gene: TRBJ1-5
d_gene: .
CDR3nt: TGTGCCAGCAGTTCTCACGGGGACATCAATCAGCCCCAGCATTTT
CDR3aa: CASSSHGDINQPQHF

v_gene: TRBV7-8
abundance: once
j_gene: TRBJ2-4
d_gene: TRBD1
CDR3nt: TGTGCCAGCAGCCCGGACAGGGTCAACATTCAGTACTTC
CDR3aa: CASSPDRVNIQYF

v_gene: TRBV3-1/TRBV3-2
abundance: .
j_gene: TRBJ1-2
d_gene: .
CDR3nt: TGTGCCAGCAGCCAGAATGCCGCGAGGGACTACACCTTC
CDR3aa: CASSQNAARDYTF

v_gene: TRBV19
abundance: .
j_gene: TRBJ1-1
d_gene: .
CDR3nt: TGTGCCAGTAGTACCAAGCGGGACCCAGCACTTTGGAAAGCTTTCTTT
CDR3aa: CASSTKRDPALWKAFF

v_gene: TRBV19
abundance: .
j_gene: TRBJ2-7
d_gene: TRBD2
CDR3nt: TGTGCCAGCCAATGGACTAGCGGTACCTACGAGCAGTACTTC
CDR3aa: CASQWTSGTYEQYF

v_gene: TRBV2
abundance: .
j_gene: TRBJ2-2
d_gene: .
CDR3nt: TGTGCCAGCATGAGGGACACCGGGGAGCTGTTTTTT
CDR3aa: CASMRDTGELFF

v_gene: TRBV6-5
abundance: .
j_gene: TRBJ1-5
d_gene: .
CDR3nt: TGTGCCAGCATCCCCCTCGAGGGCAATCAGCCCCAGCATTTT
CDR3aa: CASIPLEGNQPQHF

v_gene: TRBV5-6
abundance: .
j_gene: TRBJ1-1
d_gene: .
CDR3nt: TGTGCCAGCAGCTTGGCCTGGGGGAGGGACACTGAAGCTTTCTTT
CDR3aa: CASSLAWGRDTEAFF

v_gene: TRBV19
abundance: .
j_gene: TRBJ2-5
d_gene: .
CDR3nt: TGTGCCAGTAGTATAGGGAGTTTGGAGACCCAGTACTTC
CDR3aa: CASSIGSLETQYF

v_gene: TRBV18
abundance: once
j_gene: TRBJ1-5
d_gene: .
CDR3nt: TGTGCCAGCTCACCAGAGCGTGATCAGCCCCAGCATTTT
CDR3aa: CASSPERDQPQHF